The present TCR beta chain was sequenced within a study of blood T cell repertoires in COVID-19. On the study more broadly: The origin of the acute and convalescent COVID-19 samples was the United States, Italy and Spain.

This CDR3 has 15 residues. V dropped 1 base and J dropped 0 bases, with 10 bases sitting between them. CDR1 is LNHNV, CDR2 YYDKDF, per germline (reference sequence). Data came from immunoSEQ multiplex PCR; TCRdb stores just in-frame clones and leaves some out. The sample records over 100,000 clones, around 90% being singletons. The sample comprised peripheral blood. The source of this sequence is a man between 18 and 35 years old with acute or convalescent COVID-19. The chain carries TRBV15 and TRBJ2-7, with D tentatively TRBD1 (5 bases). The CDR3 bases are TGTGCCACCAGCAGAGCAGGGATTACCTCCTACGAGCAGTACTTC. This codes for CATSRAGITSYEQYF.